This entry describes one T cell receptor (beta chain). PCR used 60 Vbeta primers and 13 Jbeta primers. Sequencing used immunoSEQ multiplex PCR; TCRdb keeps in-frame clones, though not all of them. The sample holds some 77,000 clones, 79% seen once. CDR1 and CDR2 from the germline V gene are SGHVS and FQNEAQ. This CDR3 has 14 amino acids. The V gene end was trimmed by 3 bases and the J gene end by 8 bases; junction bases not matched to a gene: 6. The sample belongs to a study of cytomegalovirus exposure and HLA in healthy donors. This chain joins TRBV7-8 and TRBJ1-4; TRBD1 matches 7 bases. Sequenced: PBMCs. This sequence originates from a man under 40 in good health and CMV-seronegative. For the CDR3, the DNA is TGTGCCAGCAGCTTGACAGGGATTAGAGAAAAACTGTTTTTT. It encodes CASSLTGIREKLFF.